This T cell receptor beta chain was identified during a study of T-cell reconstitution after alpha-beta-depleted transplantation in children. Unique molecular identifiers were built into the TCRbeta library. TCRdb called the PCR reads again in MiXCR, with one record for every CDR3 protein. The sample has roughly 590,000 distinct CDR3 sequences; around 17% are singletons. In germline, CDR1 is SEHNR, CDR2 FQNEAQ (reference sequence). The V gene lost 4 bases and the J gene lost 6 bases, with 10 bases spanning the gap. The CDR3 has 12 residues. This clonotype was picked up a small number of times. This TCR was recovered from a human donor who donated a stem cell graft to a child with acute myeloid leukemia. This chain connects TRBV7-9 to TRBJ2-7, with D perhaps TRBD1 (5 bases). Here the sequenced sample was PBMCs from the stem cell graft donor, taken from the stem cell graft. In DNA form, the CDR3 reads TGTGCCAGCAGCTACGACAGCTTCGAGCAGTACGTC. It translates to CASSYDSFEQYV.